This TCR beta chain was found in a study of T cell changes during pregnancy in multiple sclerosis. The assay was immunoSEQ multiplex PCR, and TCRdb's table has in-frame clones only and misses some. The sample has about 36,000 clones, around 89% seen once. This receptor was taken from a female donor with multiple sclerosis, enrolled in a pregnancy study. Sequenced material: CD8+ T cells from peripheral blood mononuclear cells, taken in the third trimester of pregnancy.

The CDR3 bases are TGTGCCAGCACGGCCGGGTGGAACACTGAAGCTTTCTTT. Translation: CASTAGWNTEAFF. The chain is built from TRBV6-6 and TRBJ1-1; D unresolved. V was trimmed by 7 bases and J by 1 base, leaving 10 bases between them. From germline, CDR1 is MNHNY and CDR2 SVGAGI (reference sequence). The CDR3 is made up of 13 amino acids.